This T cell receptor (beta chain) was sequenced during a study of T cell responses to AZD1222 COVID-19 vaccine (TCRdb year 2021). Study-wide context: TCR sequencing covered approximately 230 trial participants: nearly 210 given two doses of AZD1222 and about 26 given two doses of MenACWY control vaccine. Enrollment into the trials was organized by age into subgroups of 18-55, 56-69 and 70-plus years, and those subgroups contained roughly 150, 30 and 60 TCR-sequenced participants, respectively.

Broad study findings and their caveats: Conclusions about previously exposed vaccinees are limited because only a handful of AZD1222 recipients were SARS-CoV-2 seropositive at baseline. Reportedly, almost half of the unique spike-specific TCRs recognized epitopes lying outside the regions that are mutated in the B.1.351 and B.1.1.7 variants. Spike-specific TCR breadth and depth rose significantly after two AZD1222 doses compared with day 0 and with MenACWY recipients. CD4 TCRs associated with the vaccine covered the entire spike protein, and the dominant responses were in regions 160-218 and 743-854. Most participants were white British and females outnumbered males, and the authors suggested that clonal diversity may have been underestimated. Because no day 14 peak-response samples were available, the repertoires could be characterized only after the peak T cell response. The 56-69-year group was small, and its depth increase did not reach significance, likely because of low power.

The CDR3 contains 15 residues, cysteine and phenylalanine counted. Left in the record is the CDR3 DNA by itself, 45 bases read in frame from the first base. Trimmed from V: 0 bases; trimmed from J: 4 bases; junction bases lacking a gene match: 2. The CDR1 and CDR2 encoded by the germline V gene are SGDLS and YYNGEE. Details on this clone: It has no known antigen specificity. It has no much larger one-base neighbor in the sample; base qualities were not kept. Additional DNA sequences in this sample encode the identical CDR3.

The CDR3 regions of human TCRbeta chains were analyzed by immunosequencing. The source study handled its data this way. Repertoire TCRs were matched against a reference library of SARS-CoV-2-specific TCRs generated with the MIRA antigen-specificity platform. Breadth was defined as the fraction of unique TCRs that were SARS-CoV-2-associated. Depth was defined as the fraction of total T cells that were SARS-CoV-2-associated. Each spike-specific TCR was assigned to its reactive spike region and to a CD4 or CD8 class using the MIRA data. Log10-transformed breadth and depth values were compared by one-way ANOVA with Sidak's multiple comparisons tests. TCRdb stores this immuneACCESS table with in-frame sequences only. Part of the clones is absent; in the studies checked, under half of the shortfall reflects unresolved V genes, and no reason is known for the rest. The V and J calls and clone size were taken over from that table, and D and trimming were inferred from the DNA. The sample yields more than 150,000 clones; more than 90% were counted once. The ten most abundant clones make up approximately 1.6% of the sample.

In the paper's terms, the time point label means: about 28 days (+/-7) after the second vaccine dose. AZD1222 recipients with second doses at about 4 weeks or about 12 weeks were pooled, because spike-specific TCR depth and breadth did not differ between schedules. Vaccinee samples came from UK trials COV001 and COV002, including a single-blind randomized controlled phase 2/3 trial of AZD1222 (ChAdOx1 nCoV-19) in healthy adults. For TCRbeta chain sequencing, PBMC samples from trial participants were taken at day 0 and at day 28 after the second dose. The specimen was peripheral blood, collected 28 days after the second AZD1222 dose. The clonotype comes from an adult who received the AZD1222 COVID-19 vaccine. The chain is encoded by TRBV9 joined to TRBJ2-1; 9 of the junction bases match TRBD2. The CDR3 has the sequence CASSVVAGGYNEQFF. The base sequence is TGTGCCAGCAGCGTAGTGGCGGGAGGGTACAATGAGCAGTTCTTC.